What follows is one T cell receptor beta chain and its context. The antigen is undetermined. The CDR3 ends on some other residue instead of the conserved phenylalanine or tryptophan, so this is likely a read error. The sample belongs to a study of tumor and adjacent non-tumor tissue in lung cancer. Notes on the study in general: Tumor tissue had significantly higher TCR diversity than normal lung.

Three rounds of nested PCR, following a modified ARM-PCR protocol, produced the TCRbeta library. TCRdb called the multiplex PCR reads again in MiXCR, with one record for every CDR3 protein. Altogether some 73,000 distinct CDR3 sequences are present, more than 80% being singletons, with the ten largest covering 40% to 65%. Trimming stripped 6 bases from V and 5 bases from J, with 13 bases between. Germline CDR1 is SGHNT and CDR2 is YENEEA. CDR3 length: 13 residues. This sample's RNA came from whole unsorted tissue. Distant lung tissue was collected more than 3 cm away from the tumor edge. The V gene is TRBV11-3, the J gene TRBJ1-2; maybe TRBD1 (5 bases). Sequencing was performed on distant non-tumor lung tissue. The TCR sequence derives from a man in his sixties with non-small cell lung cancer. CDR3 in DNA: TGTGCCAGCAGTCGAACAGGAGGGTATGGCTACACCTTA. It translates to CASSRTGGYGYTL.